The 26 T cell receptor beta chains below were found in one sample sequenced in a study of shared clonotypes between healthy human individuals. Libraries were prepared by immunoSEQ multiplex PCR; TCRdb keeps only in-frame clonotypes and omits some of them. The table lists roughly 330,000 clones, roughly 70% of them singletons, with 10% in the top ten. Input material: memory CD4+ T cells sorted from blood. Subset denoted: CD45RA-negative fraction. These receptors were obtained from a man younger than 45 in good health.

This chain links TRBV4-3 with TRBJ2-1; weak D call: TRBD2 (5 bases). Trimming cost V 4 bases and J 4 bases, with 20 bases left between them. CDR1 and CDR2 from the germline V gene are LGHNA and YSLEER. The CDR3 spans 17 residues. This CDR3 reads CASSRVMASGWYNEQFF. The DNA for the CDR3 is TGCGCCAGCAGCCGAGTTATGGCGAGCGGATGGTACAATGAGCAGTTCTTC.

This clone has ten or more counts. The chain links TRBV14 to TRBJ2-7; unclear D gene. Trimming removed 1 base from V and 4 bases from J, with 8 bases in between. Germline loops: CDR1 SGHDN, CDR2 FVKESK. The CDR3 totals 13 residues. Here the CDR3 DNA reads TGTGCCAGCAGCCAAGCGTCACCGTACGAGCAGTACTTC. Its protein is CASSQASPYEQYF.

The DNA for the CDR3 is TGTGCCAGCATTCTAGGTATCGGGGGGCAAACTGAAGCTTTCTTT. Residues: CASILGIGGQTEAFF. The chain is built from TRBV28 and TRBJ1-1; perhaps TRBD1 as D (6 bases). The CDR3 contains 15 residues. Trimming shortened V by 7 bases and J by 5 bases, and 20 bases separated the two germline ends. CDR1 is MDHEN and CDR2 is SYDVKM in the germline V gene. The full variable domain, in which reference TRBV28 and TRBJ1-1 provide the parts outside the CDR3, is DVKVTQSSRYLVKRTGEKVFLECVQDMDHENMFWYRQDPGLGLRLIYFSYDVKMKEKGDIPEGYSVSREKKERFSLILESASTNQTSMYLCASILGIGGQTEAFFGQGTRLTVV.

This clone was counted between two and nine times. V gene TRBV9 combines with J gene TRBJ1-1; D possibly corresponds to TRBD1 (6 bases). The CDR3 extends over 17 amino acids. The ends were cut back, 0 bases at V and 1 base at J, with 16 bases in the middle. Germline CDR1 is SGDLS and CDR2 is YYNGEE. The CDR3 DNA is TGTGCCAGCAGCGTAGCCGGGACACCGGGATGGAACACTGAAGCTTTCTTT. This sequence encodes CASSVAGTPGWNTEAFF. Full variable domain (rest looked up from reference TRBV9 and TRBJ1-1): DSGVTQTPKHLITATGQRVTLRCSPRSGDLSVYWYQQSLDQGLQFLIQYYNGEERAKGNILERFSAQQFPDLHSELNLSSLELGDSALYFCASSVAGTPGWNTEAFFGQGTRLTVV.

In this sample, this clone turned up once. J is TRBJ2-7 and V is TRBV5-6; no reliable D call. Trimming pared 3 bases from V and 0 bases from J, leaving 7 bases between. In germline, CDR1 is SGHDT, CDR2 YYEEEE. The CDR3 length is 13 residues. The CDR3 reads CASSSPNSYEQYF. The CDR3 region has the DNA TGTGCCAGCAGCTCCCCCAACTCCTACGAGCAGTACTTC.

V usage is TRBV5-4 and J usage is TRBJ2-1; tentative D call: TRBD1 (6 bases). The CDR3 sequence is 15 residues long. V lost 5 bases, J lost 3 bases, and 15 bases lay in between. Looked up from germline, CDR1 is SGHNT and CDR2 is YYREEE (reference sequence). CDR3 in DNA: TGTGCCAGCAGTAGGTCGACAGGACACTACAATGAGCAGTTCTTC. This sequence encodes CASSRSTGHYNEQFF.

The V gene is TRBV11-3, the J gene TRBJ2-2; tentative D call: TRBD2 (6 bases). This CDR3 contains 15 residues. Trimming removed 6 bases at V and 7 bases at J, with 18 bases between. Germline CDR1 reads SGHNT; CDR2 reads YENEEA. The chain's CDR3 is CASSRNRGSGGELFF. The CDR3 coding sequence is TGTGCCAGCAGTCGAAATCGGGGGTCGGGCGGGGAGCTGTTTTTT.

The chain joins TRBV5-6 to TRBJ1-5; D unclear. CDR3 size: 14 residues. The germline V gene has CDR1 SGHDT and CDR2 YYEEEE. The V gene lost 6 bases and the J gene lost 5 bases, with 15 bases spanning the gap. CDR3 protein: CASTNFRAYQPQHF. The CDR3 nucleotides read TGTGCCAGCACAAACTTCCGGGCCTATCAGCCCCAGCATTTT.

Written as DNA, the CDR3 is TGTGCCAGCAGCCATATCCCGTACAGGGGACGGAAGGATGATGAGCAGTTCTTC. Its translation: CASSHIPYRGRKDDEQFF. The genes are TRBV14 and TRBJ2-1, with 7 bases matching TRBD1. CDR1 and CDR2 (germline): SGHDN, FVKESK. Germline trimming cut 3 bases from V and 8 bases from J; bases unmatched to any gene: 19. The CDR3 is 18 residues long.

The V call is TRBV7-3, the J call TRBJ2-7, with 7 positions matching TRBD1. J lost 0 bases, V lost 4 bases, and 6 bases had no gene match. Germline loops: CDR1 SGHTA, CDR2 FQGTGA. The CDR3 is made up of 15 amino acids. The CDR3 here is CASSYNRGPSYEQYF. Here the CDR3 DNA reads TGTGCCAGCAGCTACAACAGGGGACCCTCCTACGAGCAGTACTTC.

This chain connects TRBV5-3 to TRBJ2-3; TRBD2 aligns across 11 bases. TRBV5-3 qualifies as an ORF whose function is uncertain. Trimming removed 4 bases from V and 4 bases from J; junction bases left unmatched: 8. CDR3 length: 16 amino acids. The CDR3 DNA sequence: TGTGCCAGAAGCCGTGGACTAGCGGGTTGGTCAGATACGCAGTATTTT. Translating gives CARSRGLAGWSDTQYF.

The CDR3 sequence is CASSHGTGQLGTEAFF. The CDR3 DNA is TGTGCCAGCAGTCATGGGACAGGGCAATTGGGCACTGAAGCTTTCTTT. The chain uses TRBV2 and TRBJ1-1, with 9 nucleotides matching TRBD1. The V gene end was trimmed by 5 bases and the J gene end by 4 bases; junction bases not matched to a gene: 11. The CDR3 has 16 residues. Per germline, CDR1 SNHLY and CDR2 FYNNEI.

The CDR3 reads CATQPGRTGEKLFF. CDR3 DNA: TGTGCCACCCAGCCCGGTAGGACCGGGGAAAAACTGTTTTTT. The V gene is TRBV15, the J gene TRBJ1-4; no clear D gene. The germline CDR1 and CDR2 sequences are LNHNV and YYDKDF (reference sequence). The V end was cut by 8 bases, the J end by 8 bases, with 18 bases between. This CDR3 contains 14 residues.

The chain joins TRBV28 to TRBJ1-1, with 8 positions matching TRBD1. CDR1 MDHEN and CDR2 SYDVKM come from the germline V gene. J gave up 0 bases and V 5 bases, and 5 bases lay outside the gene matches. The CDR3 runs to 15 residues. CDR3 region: CASSRGQGLNTEAFF. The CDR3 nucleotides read TGTGCCAGCAGTCGTGGACAGGGACTGAACACTGAAGCTTTCTTT.

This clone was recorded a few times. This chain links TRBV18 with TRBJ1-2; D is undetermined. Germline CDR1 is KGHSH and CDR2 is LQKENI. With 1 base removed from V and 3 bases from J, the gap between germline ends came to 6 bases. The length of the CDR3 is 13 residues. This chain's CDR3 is CASSPQGDYGYTF. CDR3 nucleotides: TGTGCCAGCTCACCACAGGGTGACTATGGCTACACCTTC.

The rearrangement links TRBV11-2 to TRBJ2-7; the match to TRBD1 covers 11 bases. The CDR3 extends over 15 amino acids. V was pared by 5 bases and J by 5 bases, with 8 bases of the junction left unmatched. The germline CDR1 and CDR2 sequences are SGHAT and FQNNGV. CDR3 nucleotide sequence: TGTGCCAGCAGCCCAAGCGGGGACAGGGGGGACGAGCAGTACTTC. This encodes CASSPSGDRGDEQYF.

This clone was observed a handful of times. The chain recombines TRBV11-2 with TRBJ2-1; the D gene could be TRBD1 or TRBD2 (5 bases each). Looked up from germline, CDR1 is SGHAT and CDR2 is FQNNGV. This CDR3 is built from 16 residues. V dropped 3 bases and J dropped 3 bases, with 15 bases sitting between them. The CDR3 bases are TGTGCCAGCAGCTTGACCGGGACCCGAAGCTACAATGAGCAGTTCTTC. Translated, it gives CASSLTGTRSYNEQFF.

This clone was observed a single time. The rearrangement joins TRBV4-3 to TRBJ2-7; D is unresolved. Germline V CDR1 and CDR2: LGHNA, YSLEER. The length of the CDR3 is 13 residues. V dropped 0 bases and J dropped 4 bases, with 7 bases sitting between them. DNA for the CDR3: TGCGCCAGCAGCCAAGATCGGTTATACGAGCAGTACTTC. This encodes CASSQDRLYEQYF.

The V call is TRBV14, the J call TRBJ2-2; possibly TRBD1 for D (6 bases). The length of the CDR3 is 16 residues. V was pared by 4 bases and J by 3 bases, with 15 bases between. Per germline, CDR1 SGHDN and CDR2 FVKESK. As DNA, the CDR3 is TGTGCCAGCAGCCCGCTAATAACAGGGTACACCGGGGAGCTGTTTTTT. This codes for CASSPLITGYTGELFF.

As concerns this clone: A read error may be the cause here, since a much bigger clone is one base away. Written as DNA, the CDR3 is TGTGCCGGCTCATCCCAACAGGGGGCCCATGGCTACACCTTC. It codes for CAGSSQQGAHGYTF. The rearrangement uses TRBV18 and TRBJ1-2, with 9 bases matching TRBD1. The CDR3 runs to 14 residues. Per the germline V gene, CDR1 is KGHSH and CDR2 is LQKENI.

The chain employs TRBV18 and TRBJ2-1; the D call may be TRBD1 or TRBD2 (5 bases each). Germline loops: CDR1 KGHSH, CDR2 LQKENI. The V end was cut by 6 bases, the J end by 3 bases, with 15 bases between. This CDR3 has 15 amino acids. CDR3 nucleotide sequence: TGTGCCAGCTCCCCGGCAGGGAGATTCTACAATGAGCAGTTCTTC. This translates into CASSPAGRFYNEQFF. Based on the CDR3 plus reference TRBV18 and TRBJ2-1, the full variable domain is NAGVMQNPRHLVRRRGQEARLRCSPMKGHSHVYWYRQLPEEGLKFMVYLQKENIIDESGMPKERFSAEFPKEGPSILRIQQVVRGDSAAYFCASSPAGRFYNEQFFGPGTRLTVL.

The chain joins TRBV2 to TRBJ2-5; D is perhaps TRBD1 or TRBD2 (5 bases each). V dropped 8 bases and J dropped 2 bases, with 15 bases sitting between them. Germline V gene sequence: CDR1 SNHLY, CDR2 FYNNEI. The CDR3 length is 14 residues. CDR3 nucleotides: TGTGCCAGCGATTCCGGGACGGTACAAGAGACCCAGTACTTC. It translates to CASDSGTVQETQYF.

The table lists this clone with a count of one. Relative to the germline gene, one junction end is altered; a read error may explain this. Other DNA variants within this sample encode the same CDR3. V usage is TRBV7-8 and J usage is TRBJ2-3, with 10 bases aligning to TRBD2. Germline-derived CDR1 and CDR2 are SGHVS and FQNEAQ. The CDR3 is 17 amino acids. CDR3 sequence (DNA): TGTGCCAGCAGCTTATTTGGACTAGCGGAGGGGACAGATACGCAATATTTT. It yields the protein CASSLFGLAEGTDTQYF.

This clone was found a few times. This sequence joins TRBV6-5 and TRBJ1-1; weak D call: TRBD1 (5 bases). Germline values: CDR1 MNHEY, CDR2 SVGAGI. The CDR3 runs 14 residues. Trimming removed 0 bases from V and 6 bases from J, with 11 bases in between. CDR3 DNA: TGTGCCAGCAGTTACTCGGGGGTTATCCCTGAAGCTTTCTTT. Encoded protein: CASSYSGVIPEAFF.

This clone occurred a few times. The CDR3 here is CASSDTGELFF. Written as DNA, the CDR3 is TGTGCCAGCAGTGATACCGGGGAGCTGTTTTTT. The V call is TRBV2, the J call TRBJ2-2; no clear D. CDR3 length: 11 amino acids. Germline V gene sequence: CDR1 SNHLY, CDR2 FYNNEI. V was trimmed by 3 bases and J by 5 bases, leaving 1 base between them.

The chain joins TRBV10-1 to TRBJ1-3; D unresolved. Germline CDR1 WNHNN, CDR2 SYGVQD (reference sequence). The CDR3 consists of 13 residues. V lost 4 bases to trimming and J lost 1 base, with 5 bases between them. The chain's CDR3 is CASSGGSGNTIYF. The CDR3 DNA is TGCGCCAGCAGTGGGGGTTCTGGAAACACCATATATTTT.